The rows below give T cell receptor beta chains drawn from one sample of a study of spatial heterogeneity in lung cancer. One entry per CDR3 protein, called by TCRdb with MiXCR from the 5' RACE reads. Of 65,000 to 85,000 distinct CDR3 sequences listed, approximately 21% were seen once; the top ten hold around 5.9%. Sequencing used PBMCs, obtained at surgery. The source of these receptors is a male donor with early-stage non-small cell lung cancer. CDR3s include the opening cysteine and the closing phenylalanine or tryptophan. Fields, in order: CDR3 protein, CDR3 DNA, J gene, V gene, clone size, D gene. D genes are given only for firm matches. Some rows have no size entry. The others give once, few or many, or a class for an expanded clone.

cdr3_aa: CASSPRGGEAFF; cdr3_nt: TGTGCCAGCAGCCCCCGCGGGGGTGAAGCTTTCTTT; j_call: TRBJ1-1; v_call: TRBV5-6; clone_size: few; d_call: .
cdr3_aa: CASSLPGKRETQYF; cdr3_nt: TGTGCCAGCAGTTTGCCGGGGAAGCGAGAGACCCAGTACTTC; j_call: TRBJ2-5; v_call: TRBV28; clone_size: .; d_call: .
cdr3_aa: CSGQGKRVGTTEAFF; cdr3_nt: TGCAGCGGACAGGGGAAACGGGTAGGGACCACTGAAGCTTTCTTT; j_call: TRBJ1-1; v_call: TRBV29-1; clone_size: .; d_call: TRBD1
cdr3_aa: CASSLPTGRVGYTF; cdr3_nt: TGTGCCAGCAGTCTCCCGACAGGGAGGGTCGGCTACACCTTC; j_call: TRBJ1-2; v_call: TRBV28; clone_size: few; d_call: TRBD1
cdr3_aa: CASSPDSAGGSYNEQFF; cdr3_nt: TGTGCCAGCTCACCAGATTCGGCAGGGGGCTCCTACAATGAGCAGTTCTTC; j_call: TRBJ2-1; v_call: TRBV18; clone_size: .; d_call: TRBD1
cdr3_aa: CASSLILELYSNQPQHF; cdr3_nt: TGTGCCAGCAGTTTAATACTGGAGCTTTATAGCAATCAGCCCCAGCATTTT; j_call: TRBJ1-5; v_call: TRBV28; clone_size: few; d_call: .
cdr3_aa: CAISESRTSSYNEQFF; cdr3_nt: TGTGCCATCAGTGAGTCAAGGACTAGCTCCTACAATGAGCAGTTCTTC; j_call: TRBJ2-1; v_call: TRBV10-3; clone_size: few; d_call: TRBD2
cdr3_aa: CASLERPTGELFF; cdr3_nt: TGTGCCAGTCTGGAGCGTCCCACCGGGGAGCTGTTTTTT; j_call: TRBJ2-2; v_call: TRBV2; clone_size: many; d_call: .
cdr3_aa: CASRQDTGKAQYF; cdr3_nt: TGTGCCAGCAGACAGGACACCGGTAAGGCCCAGTACTTC; j_call: TRBJ2-5; v_call: TRBV6-5; clone_size: few; d_call: .
cdr3_aa: CASSLEASGSLGNEQFF; cdr3_nt: TGCGCCAGCAGCTTGGAGGCTAGCGGGAGTCTGGGGAATGAGCAGTTCTTC; j_call: TRBJ2-1; v_call: TRBV5-1; clone_size: few; d_call: TRBD2
cdr3_aa: CASSDGSGVDEQFF; cdr3_nt: TGTGCCAGCAGTGACGGTAGCGGGGTCGATGAGCAGTTCTTC; j_call: TRBJ2-1; v_call: TRBV2; clone_size: .; d_call: TRBD2
cdr3_aa: CATSESGQERLYGYTF; cdr3_nt: TGTGCCACCAGTGAAAGTGGACAGGAAAGATTGTATGGCTACACCTTC; j_call: TRBJ1-2; v_call: TRBV24-1; clone_size: .; d_call: TRBD1
cdr3_aa: CASSQEWGNQPQHF; cdr3_nt: TGTGCCAGCAGCCAAGAATGGGGCAATCAGCCCCAGCATTTT; j_call: TRBJ1-5; v_call: TRBV4-2; clone_size: .; d_call: .
cdr3_aa: CAWSVRLAVETQYF; cdr3_nt: TGTGCCTGGAGTGTACGACTAGCGGTAGAGACCCAGTACTTC; j_call: TRBJ2-5; v_call: TRBV30; clone_size: few; d_call: TRBD2
cdr3_aa: CASSPPALNTEAFF; cdr3_nt: TGTGCCAGCTCACCACCGGCCCTAAACACTGAAGCTTTCTTT; j_call: TRBJ1-1; v_call: TRBV18; clone_size: .; d_call: .
cdr3_aa: CASSFGQNQPQHF; cdr3_nt: TGTGCCAGTAGTTTCGGACAGAATCAGCCCCAGCATTTT; j_call: TRBJ1-5; v_call: TRBV19; clone_size: few; d_call: .
cdr3_aa: CASSAQANNEQFF; cdr3_nt: TGCGCCAGCAGCGCACAGGCGAACAATGAGCAGTTCTTC; j_call: TRBJ2-1; v_call: TRBV5-1; clone_size: few; d_call: .
cdr3_aa: CASSFGLAANTGELFF; cdr3_nt: TGTGCCAGCAGTTTTGGGCTAGCGGCGAACACCGGGGAGCTGTTTTTT; j_call: TRBJ2-2; v_call: TRBV28; clone_size: .; d_call: TRBD2
cdr3_aa: CSAYLIGNTGELFF; cdr3_nt: TGCAGTGCCTATCTTATAGGGAACACCGGGGAGCTGTTTTTT; j_call: TRBJ2-2; v_call: TRBV20-1; clone_size: .; d_call: .
cdr3_aa: CASSILDPPTDTQYF; cdr3_nt: TGTGCCAGTAGTATCCTTGACCCACCCACAGATACGCAGTATTTT; j_call: TRBJ2-3; v_call: TRBV19; clone_size: few; d_call: .
cdr3_aa: CATSRPLQGYEQYF; cdr3_nt: TGTGCCACCAGCAGACCTCTACAGGGCTACGAGCAGTACTTC; j_call: TRBJ2-7; v_call: TRBV15; clone_size: .; d_call: .
cdr3_aa: CASSGGTSGNNEQFF; cdr3_nt: TGTGCCAGCAGCGGGGGGACTAGCGGGAACAATGAGCAGTTCTTC; j_call: TRBJ2-1; v_call: TRBV11-3; clone_size: many; d_call: TRBD2
cdr3_aa: CASNGADGGGSATNEKLFF; cdr3_nt: TGTGCCAGTAATGGCGCCGATGGGGGTGGGTCTGCAACTAATGAAAAACTGTTTTTT; j_call: TRBJ1-4; v_call: TRBV28; clone_size: few; d_call: .
cdr3_aa: CSATKRPGTENTGELFF; cdr3_nt: TGCAGTGCTACCAAGCGACCCGGGACAGAGAACACCGGGGAGCTGTTTTTT; j_call: TRBJ2-2; v_call: TRBV20-1; clone_size: .; d_call: TRBD1
cdr3_aa: CASSIVAGGETQYF; cdr3_nt: TGTGCCAGTAGTATCGTAGCGGGAGGAGAGACCCAGTACTTC; j_call: TRBJ2-5; v_call: TRBV19; clone_size: .; d_call: TRBD2
cdr3_aa: CASSLGLDPTNEKLFF; cdr3_nt: TGTGCCAGCAGCTTAGGTCTGGACCCAACTAATGAAAAACTGTTTTTT; j_call: TRBJ1-4; v_call: TRBV7-9; clone_size: few; d_call: .
cdr3_aa: CSARLISPYEQYF; cdr3_nt: TGCAGTGCCCGATTAATCTCCCCCTACGAGCAGTACTTC; j_call: TRBJ2-7; v_call: TRBV20-1; clone_size: .; d_call: .
cdr3_aa: CASSDRIAKNIQYF; cdr3_nt: TGTGCCAGCAGCGACAGGATAGCCAAAAACATTCAGTACTTC; j_call: TRBJ2-4; v_call: TRBV27; clone_size: few; d_call: .
cdr3_aa: CASSFGPEPTYEQYF; cdr3_nt: TGTGCCAGCAGTTTTGGCCCGGAACCGACCTACGAGCAGTACTTC; j_call: TRBJ2-7; v_call: TRBV28; clone_size: .; d_call: .
cdr3_aa: CSAVSAGGPDTQYF; cdr3_nt: TGCAGTGCTGTGAGCGCGGGAGGGCCAGATACGCAGTATTTT; j_call: TRBJ2-3; v_call: TRBV20-1; clone_size: .; d_call: TRBD2
cdr3_aa: CASSATRTGANVLTF; cdr3_nt: TGTGCCAGCAGCGCTACTCGCACTGGGGCCAACGTCCTGACTTTC; j_call: TRBJ2-6; v_call: TRBV2; clone_size: few; d_call: .
cdr3_aa: CASSTTETGELFF; cdr3_nt: TGTGCCAGCAGCACCACAGAGACCGGGGAGCTGTTTTTT; j_call: TRBJ2-2; v_call: TRBV6-5; clone_size: few; d_call: .
cdr3_aa: CASSEPGGPYEQYF; cdr3_nt: TGTGCCAGCAGTGAACCCGGGGGCCCCTACGAGCAGTACTTC; j_call: TRBJ2-7; v_call: TRBV25-1; clone_size: .; d_call: .